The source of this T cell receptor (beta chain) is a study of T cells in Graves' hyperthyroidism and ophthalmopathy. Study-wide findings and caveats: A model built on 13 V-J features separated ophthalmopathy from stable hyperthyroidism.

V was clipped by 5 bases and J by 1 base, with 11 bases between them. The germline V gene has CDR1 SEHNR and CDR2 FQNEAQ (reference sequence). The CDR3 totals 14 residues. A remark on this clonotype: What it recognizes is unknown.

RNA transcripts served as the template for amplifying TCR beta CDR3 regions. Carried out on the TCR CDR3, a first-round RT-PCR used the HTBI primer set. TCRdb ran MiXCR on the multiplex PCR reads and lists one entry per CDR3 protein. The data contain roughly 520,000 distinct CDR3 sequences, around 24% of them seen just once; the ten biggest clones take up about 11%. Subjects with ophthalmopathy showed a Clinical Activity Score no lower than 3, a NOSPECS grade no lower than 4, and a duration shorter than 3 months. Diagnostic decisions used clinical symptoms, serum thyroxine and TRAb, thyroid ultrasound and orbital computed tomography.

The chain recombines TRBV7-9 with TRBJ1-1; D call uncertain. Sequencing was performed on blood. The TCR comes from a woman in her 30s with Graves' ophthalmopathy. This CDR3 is CASSPTMKNTEAFF. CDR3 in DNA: TGTGCCAGCAGCCCTACAATGAAGAACACTGAAGCTTTCTTT.